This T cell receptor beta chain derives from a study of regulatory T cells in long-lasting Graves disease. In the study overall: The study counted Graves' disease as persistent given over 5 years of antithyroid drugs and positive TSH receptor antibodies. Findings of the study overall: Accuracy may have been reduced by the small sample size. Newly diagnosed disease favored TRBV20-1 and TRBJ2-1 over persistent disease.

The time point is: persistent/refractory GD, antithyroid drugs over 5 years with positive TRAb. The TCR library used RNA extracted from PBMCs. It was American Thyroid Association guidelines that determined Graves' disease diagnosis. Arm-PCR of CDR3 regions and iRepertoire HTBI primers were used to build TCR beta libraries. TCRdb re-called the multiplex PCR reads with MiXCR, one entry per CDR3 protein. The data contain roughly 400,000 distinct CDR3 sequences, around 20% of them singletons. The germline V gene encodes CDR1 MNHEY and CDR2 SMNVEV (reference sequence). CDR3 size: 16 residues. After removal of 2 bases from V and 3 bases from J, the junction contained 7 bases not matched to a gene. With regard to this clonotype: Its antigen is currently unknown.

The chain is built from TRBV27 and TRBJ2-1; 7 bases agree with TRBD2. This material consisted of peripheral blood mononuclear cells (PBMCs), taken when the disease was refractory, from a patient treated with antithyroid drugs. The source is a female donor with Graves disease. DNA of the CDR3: TGTGCCAGCAGTTTAGCGGCGGGAGAGGACTACAATGAGCAGTTCTTC. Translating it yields CASSLAAGEDYNEQFF.